The 3 T cell receptor beta chains presented below share a single source sample, sequenced in a study of T cell responses to AZD1222 COVID-19 vaccine. Clones were read by immunoSEQ multiplex PCR, and TCRdb kept only the in-frame ones, dropping some. Among approximately 110,000 clones listed, under 85% were seen once. The material sequenced was peripheral blood, taken on day 0 of AZD1222 vaccination. These receptors were obtained from an adult in good health.

V and J are TRBV30 and TRBJ2-6; 7 nucleotides agree with TRBD1. This CDR3 comprises 17 residues. Germline V lookup: CDR1 GTSNPN, CDR2 SVGIG (reference sequence). Trimming at V came to 0 bases and at J to 1 base, leaving 6 bases not matched to a gene. The CDR3 nucleotides are TGTGCCTGGAGTGTAGGGGACAGTGCATCTGGGGCCAACGTCCTGACTTTC. This sequence encodes CAWSVGDSASGANVLTF.

This clone was seen only once. V gene TRBV7-9 combines with J gene TRBJ2-3, with D possibly matching TRBD2 (5 bases). Trimming removed 1 base from V and 2 bases from J, with 10 bases in between. The germline CDR1 and CDR2 sequences are SEHNR and FQNEAQ (reference sequence). The CDR3 extends over 15 amino acids. The DNA for the CDR3 is TGTGCCAGCAGCTTAGGCGGGTTCCCCACAGATACGCAGTATTTT. It yields the protein CASSLGGFPTDTQYF.

This clone has only one observation. The rearrangement links TRBV4-1 to TRBJ2-1, with 10 bases matching TRBD2. The germline V gene has CDR1 MGHRA and CDR2 YSYEKL. The CDR3 extends over 16 amino acids. The J segment lost 0 bases and the V segment lost 6 bases, leaving 5 bases of the junction unmatched. In nucleotides, the CDR3 is TGCGCCAGCAGTTCCCTAGCGGGGGCCTCCTACAATGAGCAGTTCTTC. Translating it yields CASSSLAGASYNEQFF.